This TCR beta chain originates from a study of T-cell reconstitution after alpha-beta-depleted transplantation in children. Unique molecular identifiers were used in preparing the TCRbeta library. Each CDR3 protein gets one entry after TCRdb re-called the PCR reads with MiXCR. Of about 610,000 distinct CDR3 sequences in the sample, about 10% were seen once. Deletions cut 8 bases from V and 4 bases from J, with 14 bases between. The CDR3 contains 14 residues. Germline V gene lookup returns CDR1 LNHNV and CDR2 YYDKDF (reference sequence). This clonotype was counted between two and nine times. The gene calls are TRBV15 and TRBJ2-2; no definite D call. Sample: PBMCs from the stem cell graft donor, taken from the stem cell graft. This TCR was recovered from a human donor who donated a stem cell graft to a child with acute myeloid leukemia. CDR3 amino acids: CATSQSLGTGELFF. As DNA, the CDR3 is TGTGCCACCTCTCAATCTTTGGGCACCGGGGAGCTGTTTTTT.